The next 32 T cell receptor beta chains were all read from a single sample in a study of blood T cell repertoires in COVID-19. The method was immunoSEQ multiplex PCR; TCRdb's version includes in-frame clones alone and lacks a portion of them. The sample carries around 130,000 clones, over 75% recorded once. Material for sequencing was peripheral blood. The receptors derive from an older man with active or convalescent COVID-19.

The rearrangement uses TRBV24-1 and TRBJ2-7; 12 nucleotides line up with TRBD1. V was pared by 5 bases and J by 7 bases, with 2 bases of the junction left unmatched. The CDR3 is 13 amino acids. In germline, CDR1 is KGHDR, CDR2 SFDVKD. The CDR3 DNA is TGTGCCACCAGTGGGGACAGGGGGCGGGAGCAGTACTTC. This codes for CATSGDRGREQYF.

In DNA form, the CDR3 reads TGTGCCAGCTCACCACCGAATAGCGGGAGGGTCCATGAGCAGTTCTTC. Protein product: CASSPPNSGRVHEQFF. V gene TRBV18 combines with J gene TRBJ2-1, with TRBD2 identical over 11 bases. Germline V CDR1 and CDR2: KGHSH, LQKENI. CDR3 size: 16 residues. J was trimmed by 8 bases and V by 0 bases; bases with no gene match: 6.

The V and J genes are TRBV3-1 (or the pseudogene TRBV3-2) and TRBJ1-2, with 7 positions matching TRBD1. CDR1 and CDR2 (germline): LGHDT, YNNKEL (reference sequence). The CDR3 has 14 amino acids. Trimming at V came to 4 bases and at J to 3 bases, leaving 5 bases not matched to a gene. The CDR3 is CASSREQGYYGYTF. DNA for the CDR3: TGTGCCAGCAGCCGCGAACAGGGGTACTATGGCTACACCTTC.

CDR3 amino acids: CAIMGGAGANVLTF. The CDR3 nucleotides are TGTGCCATCATGGGGGGGGCCGGGGCCAACGTCCTGACTTTC. The gene calls are TRBV10-3 and TRBJ2-6; D might be TRBD2 (7 bases). CDR3 length: 14 amino acids. Trimming left V 7 bases short and J 4 bases short, with 11 bases between. The germline gives CDR1 ENHRY, CDR2 SYGVKD.

The V gene is TRBV2, the J gene TRBJ2-6; maybe TRBD2 (5 bases). Trimming shortened V by 3 bases and J by 2 bases, and 11 bases separated the two germline ends. The V gene's germline CDR1 is SNHLY and CDR2 FYNNEI. The length of the CDR3 is 16 residues. CDR3 sequence: CASSDFRGTGANVLTF. As DNA, the CDR3 is TGTGCCAGCAGTGATTTTCGGGGTACTGGGGCCAACGTCCTGACTTTC.

J is TRBJ1-2 and V is TRBV27, with D perhaps TRBD1 (5 bases). CDR1 is MNHEY and CDR2 is SMNVEV in the germline V gene (reference sequence). Trimming removed 4 bases from V and 4 bases from J, with 13 bases in between. This CDR3 is built from 14 residues. The CDR3 spells CASSSRVKGYGYTF. The CDR3 DNA is TGTGCCAGCAGTTCCAGGGTGAAGGGCTATGGCTACACCTTC.

The J gene is TRBJ1-3, the V gene TRBV12-2; the table's TRBD1 call for D was not verified on the DNA. TRBV12-2 is a listed pseudogene. There are 14 residues in the CDR3. CDR3 nucleotide sequence: TGTTCCCTCTGCAGGCGCTTCTCTGGAAACACCATATATTTT. This gives the protein CSLCRRFSGNTIYF.

The rearrangement joins TRBV27 to TRBJ1-4; D unresolved. The CDR3 is made up of 13 amino acids. The germline V and J ends were trimmed by 8 bases and 5 bases, with 12 bases remaining between them. CDR1 and CDR2 (germline): MNHEY, SMNVEV (reference sequence). This CDR3 is CASSPVSNEKLFF. As DNA, the CDR3 is TGTGCCAGCTCCCCGGTCTCGAATGAAAAACTGTTTTTT.

A single count supports this clone. The chain combines TRBV3-1 (or the pseudogene TRBV3-2) with TRBJ1-2, with 8 bases identical to TRBD1. Trimming cost V 4 bases and J 4 bases; bases outside gene matches: 2. The germline gives CDR1 LGHDT, CDR2 YNNKEL (reference sequence). This CDR3 spans 13 amino acids. The CDR3 spells CASSPGQVYGYTF. DNA for the CDR3: TGTGCCAGCAGCCCGGGACAGGTCTATGGCTACACCTTC.

The V and J genes are TRBV5-8 and TRBJ1-2, with D possibly TRBD1 on 6 matching bases. The CDR3 sequence is 14 residues long. The germline gives CDR1 SGHTS, CDR2 YDEGEE. The V end was cut by 3 bases, the J end by 3 bases, with 12 bases between. For the CDR3, the DNA is TGTGCCAGCAGCTCAGGGGCCCGTGACTATGGCTACACCTTC. Protein sequence: CASSSGARDYGYTF. Drawing the rest from reference TRBV5-8 and TRBJ1-2, the complete variable domain is EAGVTQSPTHLIKTRGQQATLRCSPISGHTSVYWYQQALGLGLQFLLWYDEGEERNRGNFPPRFSGRQFPNYSSELNVNALELEDSALYLCASSSGARDYGYTFGSGTRLTVV.

This clone was seen only a few times. The CDR3 DNA follows: TGCGCCAGCAGCTTGGTTGGTTGGACTAGGGATTCCCTAGCCAAAAACATTCAGTACTTC. This codes for CASSLVGWTRDSLAKNIQYF. V usage is TRBV5-1 and J usage is TRBJ2-4, with 7 bases that match TRBD2. V shed 0 bases, J shed 0 bases, and the junction held 15 bases outside the gene matches. CDR1 and CDR2 from the germline V gene are SGHRS and YFSETQ. The CDR3 loop spans 20 amino acids.

The rearrangement uses TRBV7-2 and TRBJ2-5; 10 positions agree with TRBD2. The CDR3 totals 14 residues. After removal of 5 bases from V and 3 bases from J, the junction contained 3 bases not matched to a gene. Germline V gives CDR1 SGHTA, CDR2 FQGNSA. CDR3: CASSPGLAKETQYF. The CDR3 DNA reads as TGTGCCAGCAGCCCGGGACTAGCGAAAGAGACCCAGTACTTC.

The J gene is TRBJ1-2, the V gene TRBV19; TRBD1 agrees at 8 bases. Germline V lookup: CDR1 LNHDA, CDR2 SQIVND (reference sequence). The CDR3 has 15 residues. The V and J ends lost 3 bases and 2 bases, in that order; junction bases with no gene match: 5. The CDR3 sequence: CASSILQGENYGYTF. The CDR3 DNA reads as TGTGCCAGTAGTATCCTACAGGGGGAGAACTATGGCTACACCTTC.

CDR3 DNA: TGTGCCAGCAGTTGGGGACAGACAGTTCAAGAGACCCAGTACTTC. Translation: CASSWGQTVQETQYF. The J gene is TRBJ2-5, the V gene TRBV28; 7 nucleotides line up with TRBD1. J gave up 2 bases and V 4 bases, and 7 bases lay outside the gene matches. Germline values: CDR1 MDHEN, CDR2 SYDVKM. The CDR3 is 15 amino acids.

The chain recombines TRBV7-2 with TRBJ2-3, with 9 bases aligning to TRBD1. Germline V gene lookup returns CDR1 SGHTA and CDR2 FQGNSA. The V segment lost 5 bases and the J segment 4 bases; nucleotides outside the gene matches: 4. The CDR3 is 14 amino acids. The CDR3: CASSPRTGADTQYF. For the CDR3, the DNA is TGTGCCAGCAGCCCCAGGACAGGGGCAGATACGCAGTATTTT.

V and J are TRBV11-2 and TRBJ1-4; 8 bases align to TRBD1. This CDR3 contains 17 residues. J was trimmed by 3 bases and V by 5 bases; bases with no gene match: 11. Germline loops: CDR1 SGHAT, CDR2 FQNNGV. The CDR3: CASSEDRALGSNEKLFF. In DNA form, the CDR3 reads TGTGCCAGCAGCGAGGACAGGGCACTGGGTTCTAATGAAAAACTGTTTTTT.

The J gene is TRBJ1-2, the V gene TRBV10-3, with 7 positions matching TRBD1. The CDR3 contains 16 residues. With V trimmed by 3 bases and J by 1 base, 8 bases remained unmatched. Germline V lookup: CDR1 ENHRY, CDR2 SYGVKD. Written as DNA, the CDR3 is TGTGCCATCAGTGACGGGACAGTCCGATTTAACTATGGCTACACCTTC. It yields the protein CAISDGTVRFNYGYTF.

CDR3 sequence reads: CAGAGADEKLFF. In nucleotides, the CDR3 is TGTGCCGGGGCAGGGGCTGATGAAAAACTGTTTTTT. The chain recombines TRBV19 with TRBJ1-4; a possible D gene is TRBD1 (6 bases). The CDR3 consists of 12 residues. Between the trimmed V and J ends, which lost 11 bases and 6 bases, there was a span of 13 bases. Germline loops: CDR1 LNHDA, CDR2 SQIVND (reference sequence).

This clone turned up a few times. The gene calls are TRBV4-1 and TRBJ1-5, with 7 positions matching TRBD1. The CDR3 covers 15 residues. Germline lookup yields CDR1 MGHRA and CDR2 YSYEKL. V lost 4 bases to trimming and J lost 4 bases; unmatched junction nucleotides: 7. CDR3 sequence: CASSRAGTANQPQHF. The CDR3 DNA sequence: TGCGCCAGCAGCCGCGCCGGGACAGCAAATCAGCCCCAGCATTTT.

This chain joins TRBV6-2 or TRBV6-3 and TRBJ2-5, with no clear D. Trimming pared 2 bases from V and 9 bases from J, leaving 13 bases between. The CDR3 sequence is 13 residues long. Germline assignment: CDR1 MNHEY and CDR2 SVGEGT. CDR3 nucleotide sequence: TGTGCCAGCAGTTACCTTACCGAGTACGCCCAGTACTTC. This codes for CASSYLTEYAQYF.

CDR3 in DNA: TGTGCCAGTAGTAGGGGCGAACTCCTGAGCACAGATACGCAGTATTTT. Its translation: CASSRGELLSTDTQYF. The gene calls are TRBV19 and TRBJ2-3, with a tentative D call TRBD1 (5 bases). The CDR3 sequence is 16 residues long. Germline lookup yields CDR1 LNHDA and CDR2 SQIVND (reference sequence). The ends were cut back, 4 bases at V and 0 bases at J, with 14 bases in the middle.

The chain joins TRBV18 to TRBJ2-5; the match to TRBD2 covers 7 bases. This CDR3 spans 15 amino acids. Trimming removed 0 bases from V and 4 bases from J; junction bases left unmatched: 5. Germline loops: CDR1 KGHSH, CDR2 LQKENI. The CDR3 spells CASSPPGGASETQYF. CDR3 in DNA: TGTGCCAGCTCACCACCGGGAGGGGCGTCAGAGACCCAGTACTTC.

The chain couples TRBV6-5 to TRBJ2-7, with TRBD1 matching over 7 bases. The germline CDR1 and CDR2 sequences are MNHEY and SVGAGI. CDR3 length: 15 residues. Trimming cost V 4 bases and J 2 bases; bases outside gene matches: 8. CDR3: CASSSRADRTYEQYF. CDR3 in DNA: TGTGCCAGCAGTTCCAGGGCGGACAGGACCTACGAGCAGTACTTC.

The gene calls are TRBV5-6 and TRBJ1-2; D is perhaps TRBD1 (6 bases). The V gene's germline CDR1 is SGHDT and CDR2 YYEEEE. This CDR3 comprises 15 residues. Trimming pared 6 bases from V and 1 base from J, leaving 16 bases between. The CDR3 is CASTPLTDSNYGYTF. The CDR3 nucleotides are TGTGCCAGCACACCCCTAACGGACAGTAACTATGGCTACACCTTC.

The chain combines TRBV5-6 with TRBJ1-5; TRBD1 agrees at 7 bases. The CDR3 loop spans 16 amino acids. The ends lost 2 bases at V and 0 bases at J; junction bases unmatched: 5. Germline V gene lookup returns CDR1 SGHDT and CDR2 YYEEEE. The CDR3 protein is CASSLRTGLSNQPQHF. CDR3 sequence (DNA): TGTGCCAGCAGCTTAAGGACAGGCCTTAGCAATCAGCCCCAGCATTTT.

The V call is TRBV6-5, the J call TRBJ2-1; 10 positions agree with TRBD2. Losses at the gene ends were 5 bases for V and 6 bases for J; bases not matched to a gene: 4. Germline values: CDR1 MNHEY, CDR2 SVGAGI. The CDR3 loop spans 14 amino acids. This CDR3 reads CASSLLAGVNEQFF. CDR3 nucleotide sequence: TGTGCCAGCAGTCTCCTAGCGGGAGTCAATGAGCAGTTCTTC.

This chain uses TRBV2 with TRBJ2-7; 7 bases align to TRBD1. The CDR3 is made up of 13 amino acids. V trimming: 5 bases; J trimming: 2 bases; junction bases outside the gene matches: 3. Germline CDR1 and CDR2: SNHLY and FYNNEI. CDR3 loop: CASSKTGTYEQYF. DNA of the CDR3: TGTGCCAGCAGTAAGACAGGGACCTACGAGCAGTACTTC. Full variable domain (missing parts from reference TRBV2 and TRBJ2-7): EPEVTQTPSHQVTQMGQEVILRCVPISNHLYFYWYRQILGQKVEFLVSFYNNEISEKSEIFDDQFSVERPDGSNFTLKIRSTKLEDSAMYFCASSKTGTYEQYFGPGTRLTVT.

J is TRBJ1-2 and V is TRBV28; 11 bases align to TRBD1. After removal of 5 bases from V and 5 bases from J, the junction contained 10 bases not matched to a gene. The CDR3 has 16 amino acids. CDR1 and CDR2 (germline): MDHEN, SYDVKM. CDR3 sequence (DNA): TGTGCCAGCAGTCTAACGCCGGGACAGGGGGGGTATGGCTACACCTTC. The encoded protein is CASSLTPGQGGYGYTF.

V is TRBV11-2 and J is TRBJ2-2; 12 bases line up with TRBD2. The CDR3 runs to 16 residues. Trimming removed 5 bases from V and 8 bases from J; junction bases left unmatched: 9. The germline gives CDR1 SGHAT, CDR2 FQNNGV. DNA of the CDR3: TGTGCCAGCAGCCCCCGGACTAGCGGGATTGGTGGGGAGCTGTTTTTT. Its translation: CASSPRTSGIGGELFF.

The chain is built from TRBV27 and TRBJ2-7; TRBD2 matches 7 bases. CDR3 length equals 14 residues. V shed 7 bases, J shed 0 bases, and the junction held 6 bases outside the gene matches. The germline gives CDR1 MNHEY, CDR2 SMNVEV (reference sequence). CDR3 nucleotides: TGTGCCAGCAACTCGGGGGGTAGCTCCTACGAGCAGTACTTC. Translated: CASNSGGSSYEQYF.

The chain employs TRBV12-3 or TRBV12-4 and TRBJ1-1; TRBD1 is a possible D gene (5 bases). The CDR3 totals 12 residues. V dropped 6 bases and J dropped 3 bases, with 8 bases sitting between them. The CDR3 reads CASSQTDTEAFF. Here the CDR3 DNA reads TGTGCCAGCAGCCAGACAGACACTGAAGCTTTCTTT.

This chain uses TRBV5-4 with TRBJ1-1; D call uncertain. Germline-derived CDR1 and CDR2 are SGHNT and YYREEE (reference sequence). V dropped 2 bases and J dropped 4 bases, with 6 bases sitting between them. CDR3 length: 12 residues. CDR3 nucleotides: TGTGCCAGCAGCTTCGGTGCCACTGAAGCTTTCTTT. Its protein is CASSFGATEAFF.